These T cell receptor beta chains were read from a single sample in a study of cytomegalovirus exposure and HLA in healthy donors. Only in-frame clones appear in the TCRdb table, and some are missing; sequencing was by immunoSEQ multiplex PCR. The sample has 150,000 or so clones; more than 65% are singletons. Material for sequencing was PBMCs. All receptors come from a woman in her twenties or thirties in good health and CMV-seronegative. The CDR3 runs from the conserved cysteine through the conserved F or W. The D gene is left open where the match is weak. For some rows the clone size is stated as once, few or many, or as a class when expanded; others skip it.

clone_size j_call d_call v_call cdr3_nt cdr3_aa
NA TRBJ2-7 NA TRBV2 TGTGCCAGCAGAGGACAGTACTCCTACGAGCAGTACTTC CASRGQYSYEQYF
NA TRBJ2-1 NA TRBV27 TGTGCCAGCAGTTCGACTAGTTACAATGAGCAGTTCTTC CASSSTSYNEQFF
NA TRBJ1-4 NA TRBV4-1 TGCGCCAGCAGCCAAGACCGATCCCCACCGGGTGAAAAACTGTTTTTT CASSQDRSPPGEKLFF
NA TRBJ1-1 NA TRBV18 TGTGCCAGCTCGGGCCGAACAGGAATTGAAGCTTTCTTT CASSGRTGIEAFF
NA TRBJ2-7 NA TRBV18 TGTGCCAGCTCACCAGTAGGGGTCGGCTACGAGCAGTACTTC CASSPVGVGYEQYF
few TRBJ1-5 NA TRBV4-3 TGCGCCAGCAGCCAAGATTCACAGGCCGTGGGACAGCCCCAGCATTTT CASSQDSQAVGQPQHF
NA TRBJ2-1 TRBD2 TRBV5-1 TGCGCCAGCAGCCTTAGCGGGTCCTCCTACAATGAGCAGTTCTTC CASSLSGSSYNEQFF
NA TRBJ2-3 NA TRBV28 TGTGCCAGCAGTCCCCAAATTTCGCTTCTACCAAACACAGATACGCAGTATTTT CASSPQISLLPNTDTQYF
NA TRBJ2-1 TRBD1 TRBV6-5 TGTGCCAGCAGTTACACAGGGGACCCAAACAATGAGCAGTTCTTC CASSYTGDPNNEQFF
NA TRBJ2-5 TRBD1 TRBV11-3 TGTGCCAGCAGCACAGGGGCCGGGGAGACCCAGTACTTC CASSTGAGETQYF
NA TRBJ2-7 TRBD1 TRBV4-3 TGCGCCAGCAGCCGATCACAGGGGGCGGGGTACGAGCAGTACTTC CASSRSQGAGYEQYF
NA TRBJ2-1 NA TRBV5-8 TGTGCCAGCAGCTTGGGAAGCGGGCCGTCCTACAATGAGCAGTTCTTC CASSLGSGPSYNEQFF
NA TRBJ1-5 NA TRBV6-1 TGTGCCAGCAGTGAAGGGGGGGAAATAGGTCAGCCCCAGCATTTT CASSEGGEIGQPQHF
NA TRBJ2-7 TRBD2 TRBV7-2 TGTGCCAGCAGCGCGGGGGGCTCCTACGAGCAGTACTTC CASSAGGSYEQYF
NA TRBJ2-7 NA TRBV2 TGTGCCAGCAGGTCGGACAGCTCCTACGAGCAGTACTTC CASRSDSSYEQYF
NA TRBJ1-5 NA TRBV18 TGTGCCAGCTCTCTCGACAGTAATCAGCCCCAGCATTTT CASSLDSNQPQHF
NA TRBJ2-7 TRBD2 TRBV6-5 TGTGCCAGCAGATCGGCGGGGGCCTACGAGCAGTACTTC CASRSAGAYEQYF
NA TRBJ1-1 NA TRBV5-1 TGCGCCAGCAGCTGGGGCGGGGGTGAGACTGAAGCTTTCTTT CASSWGGGETEAFF
NA TRBJ2-7 TRBD2 TRBV13 TGTGCCAGCAGCTTAGGAGCGGGAGGGAGCTCCGAGCAGTACTTC CASSLGAGGSSEQYF
NA TRBJ2-7 NA TRBV7-3 TGTGCCAGCAGCTTCGCCCCCACGGGGGTCTCCTACGAGCAGTACTTC CASSFAPTGVSYEQYF
NA TRBJ2-5 TRBD2 TRBV20-1 TGTGGACTAGCGGAACGGGAGACCCAGTACTTC CGLAERETQYF
NA TRBJ2-3 NA TRBV5-1 TGCGCCAGCAGCTTCCTTGGATGGGCAACAGGGAGCCCAGATACGCAGTATTTT CASSFLGWATGSPDTQYF
NA TRBJ2-7 NA TRBV7-2 TGTGCCAGCAGCCCCATGTCGGGCTCCTACGAGCAGTACTTC CASSPMSGSYEQYF
NA TRBJ1-3 TRBD1 TRBV4-1 TGCGCCAGCGGACCCCGGGACAGCCTTCTCTCTGGAAACACCATATATTTT CASGPRDSLLSGNTIYF
NA TRBJ1-5 NA TRBV19 TGTGCCAGTAGGACCACGGGGAACAATCAGCCCCAGCATTTT CASRTTGNNQPQHF
NA TRBJ1-1 TRBD1 TRBV9 TGTGCCAGCAGCGTCCGGGACAGGGCGAACACTGAAGCTTTCTTT CASSVRDRANTEAFF
NA TRBJ2-5 TRBD1 TRBV6-1 TGTGCCAGCAGTGAAGCACCAGGGGGCCAAGAGACCCAGTACTTC CASSEAPGGQETQYF
few TRBJ1-1 TRBD1 TRBV5-1 TGCGCCAGCAGCGGGGGACAGATGAACACTGAAGCTTTCTTT CASSGGQMNTEAFF
few TRBJ1-5 NA TRBV5-8 TGTGCCAGCAGCCTGAGCCTTCAAGATCAGCCCCAGCATTTT CASSLSLQDQPQHF
NA TRBJ1-2 TRBD1 TRBV19 TGTGCCAGTAAAAGGGACAGGGAAGAATATGGCTACACCTTC CASKRDREEYGYTF
NA TRBJ1-5 TRBD1 TRBV2 TGTGCCAGCAGTGTGACTCAGGGGGCGGGCCAGCCCCAGCATTTT CASSVTQGAGQPQHF
NA TRBJ2-5 TRBD2 TRBV5-1 TGCGCCAGCAGCTTACTAGCGGGAGTGTCAGAGACCCAGTACTTC CASSLLAGVSETQYF
NA TRBJ1-1 NA TRBV6-6 TGTGCCAGCAGTTACTCACATGGGGGCCCCAGCACTGAAGCTTTCTTT CASSYSHGGPSTEAFF